The 5 T cell receptor beta chains given below trace back to one sample, sequenced in a study of blood T cell repertoires in COVID-19. Assay: immunoSEQ multiplex PCR; the TCRdb copy retains only in-frame clones and omits some. Of approximately 250,000 clones listed, around nine tenths were seen once; the top ten hold around 5.1%. The sequenced sample was peripheral blood. The receptors here all came from an older woman with COVID-19, enrolled during active disease.

This clone was seen once. The J gene is TRBJ2-1, the V gene TRBV5-1, with 7 bases that match TRBD1. The V segment lost 2 bases and the J segment 7 bases; nucleotides outside the gene matches: 9. The length of the CDR3 is 15 residues. From germline, CDR1 is SGHRS and CDR2 YFSETQ. CDR3 nucleotides: TGCGCCAGCAGCTTAAGACACGGACAGGCTAATGAGCAGTTCTTC. It translates to CASSLRHGQANEQFF.

The V and J genes are TRBV5-5 and TRBJ2-1, with 7 positions matching TRBD1. Germline-derived CDR1 and CDR2 are SGHKS and YYEKEE (reference sequence). V lost 4 bases and J lost 5; bases outside the gene matches: 3. CDR3 length: 13 amino acids. The DNA of the CDR3 is TGTGCCAGCAGCCCTACAGGGGACAATGAGCAGTTCTTC. Translation: CASSPTGDNEQFF.

J is TRBJ2-6 and V is TRBV5-1; 13 bases match TRBD2. V was pared by 1 base and J by 3 bases, with 10 bases of the junction left unmatched. Germline CDR1 and CDR2: SGHRS and YFSETQ. The CDR3 has 20 amino acids. The CDR3 coding sequence is TGCGCCAGCAGCTTGTACTTTTCCGGACTAGCGGGAGTTGGGGCCAACGTCCTGACTTTC. Its translation: CASSLYFSGLAGVGANVLTF. The full variable domain, its missing parts supplied by reference TRBV5-1 and TRBJ2-6, is KAGVTQTPRYLIKTRGQQVTLSCSPISGHRSVSWYQQTPGQGLQFLFEYFSETQRNKGNFPGRFSGRQFSNSRSEMNVSTLELGDSALYLCASSLYFSGLAGVGANVLTFGAGSRLTVL.

The rearrangement links TRBV28 to TRBJ2-2; TRBD2 matches 11 bases. CDR3 length equals 19 residues. After removal of 5 bases from V and 4 bases from J, the junction contained 15 bases not matched to a gene. From germline, CDR1 is MDHEN and CDR2 SYDVKM. CDR3 region: CASSLPLAGGPPRTGELFF. CDR3 coding DNA: TGTGCCAGCAGTCTCCCCTTAGCGGGAGGGCCCCCGCGCACCGGGGAGCTGTTTTTT. Full variable domain (missing parts from reference TRBV28 and TRBJ2-2): DVKVTQSSRYLVKRTGEKVFLECVQDMDHENMFWYRQDPGLGLRLIYFSYDVKMKEKGDIPEGYSVSREKKERFSLILESASTNQTSMYLCASSLPLAGGPPRTGELFFGEGSRLTVL.

This rearrangement joins TRBV5-1 to TRBJ1-6, with 10 bases matching TRBD1. CDR1 and CDR2 (germline): SGHRS, YFSETQ. Germline trimming cut 6 bases from V and 9 bases from J; bases unmatched to any gene: 6. CDR3 size: 14 residues. CDR3 residues: CASTRDRGGSPLHF. In nucleotides, the CDR3 is TGCGCCAGCACCAGGGACAGGGGAGGTTCACCCCTCCACTTT. Drawing the rest from reference TRBV5-1 and TRBJ1-6, the complete variable domain is KAGVTQTPRYLIKTRGQQVTLSCSPISGHRSVSWYQQTPGQGLQFLFEYFSETQRNKGNFPGRFSGRQFSNSRSEMNVSTLELGDSALYLCASTRDRGGSPLHFGNGTRLTVT.